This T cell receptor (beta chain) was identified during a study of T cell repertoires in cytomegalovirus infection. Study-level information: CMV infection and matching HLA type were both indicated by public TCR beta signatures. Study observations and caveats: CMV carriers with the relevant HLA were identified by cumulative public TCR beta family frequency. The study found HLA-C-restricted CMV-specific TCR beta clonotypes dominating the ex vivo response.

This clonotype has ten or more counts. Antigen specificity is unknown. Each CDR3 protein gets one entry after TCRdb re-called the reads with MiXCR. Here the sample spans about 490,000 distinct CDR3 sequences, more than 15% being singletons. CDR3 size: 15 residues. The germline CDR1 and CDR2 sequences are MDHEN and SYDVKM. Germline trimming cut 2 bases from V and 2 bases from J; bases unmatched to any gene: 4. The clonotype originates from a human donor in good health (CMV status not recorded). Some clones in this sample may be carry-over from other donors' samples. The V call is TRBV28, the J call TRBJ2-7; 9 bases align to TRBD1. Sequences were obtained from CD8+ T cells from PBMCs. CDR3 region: CASSLTWDRAYEQYF. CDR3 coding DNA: TGTGCCAGCAGTTTAACTTGGGACAGGGCCTACGAGCAGTACTTC. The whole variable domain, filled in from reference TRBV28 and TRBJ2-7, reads DVKVTQSSRYLVKRTGEKVFLECVQDMDHENMFWYRQDPGLGLRLIYFSYDVKMKEKGDIPEGYSVSREKKERFSLILESASTNQTSMYLCASSLTWDRAYEQYFGPGTRLTVT.